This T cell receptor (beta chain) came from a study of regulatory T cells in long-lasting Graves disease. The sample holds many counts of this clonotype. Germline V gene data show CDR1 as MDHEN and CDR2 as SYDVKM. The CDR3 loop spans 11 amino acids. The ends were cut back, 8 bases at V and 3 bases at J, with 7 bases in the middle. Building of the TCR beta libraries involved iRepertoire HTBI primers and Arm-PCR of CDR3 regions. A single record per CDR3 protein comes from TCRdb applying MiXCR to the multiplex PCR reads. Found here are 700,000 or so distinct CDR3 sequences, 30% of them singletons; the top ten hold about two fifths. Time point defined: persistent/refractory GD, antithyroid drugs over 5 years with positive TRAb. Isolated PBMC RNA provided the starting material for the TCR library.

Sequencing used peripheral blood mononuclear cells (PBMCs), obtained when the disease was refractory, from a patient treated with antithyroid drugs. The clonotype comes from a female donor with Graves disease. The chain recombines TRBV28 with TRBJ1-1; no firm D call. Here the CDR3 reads CASLSDTEAFF. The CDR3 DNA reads TGTGCCAGCCTATCTGACACTGAAGCTTTCTTT.